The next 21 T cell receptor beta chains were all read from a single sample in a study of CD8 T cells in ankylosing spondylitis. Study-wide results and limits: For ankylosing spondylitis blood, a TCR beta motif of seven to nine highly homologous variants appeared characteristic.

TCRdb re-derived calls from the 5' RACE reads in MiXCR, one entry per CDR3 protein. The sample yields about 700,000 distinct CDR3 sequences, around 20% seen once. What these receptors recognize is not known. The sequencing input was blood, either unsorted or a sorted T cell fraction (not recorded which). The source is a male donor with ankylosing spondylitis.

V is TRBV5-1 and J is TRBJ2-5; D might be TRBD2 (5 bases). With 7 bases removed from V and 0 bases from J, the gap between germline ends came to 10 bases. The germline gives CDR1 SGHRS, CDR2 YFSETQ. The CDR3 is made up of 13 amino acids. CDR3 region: CASRTDYQETQYF. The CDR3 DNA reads TGCGCCAGCCGCACGGACTACCAAGAGACCCAGTACTTC.

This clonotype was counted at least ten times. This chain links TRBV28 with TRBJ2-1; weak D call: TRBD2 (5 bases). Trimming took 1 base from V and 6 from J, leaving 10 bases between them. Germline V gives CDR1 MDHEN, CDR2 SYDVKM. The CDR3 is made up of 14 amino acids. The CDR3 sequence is CASSLSGGGNEQFF. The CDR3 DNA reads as TGTGCCAGCAGTTTATCTGGAGGCGGCAATGAGCAGTTCTTC.

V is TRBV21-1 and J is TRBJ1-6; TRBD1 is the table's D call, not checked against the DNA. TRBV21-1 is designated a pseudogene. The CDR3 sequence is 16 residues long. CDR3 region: CASSEKPSGANSPLHF. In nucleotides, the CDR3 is TGTGCCAGCAGCGAAAAACCTTCAGGGGCGAATTCACCCCTCCACTTT.

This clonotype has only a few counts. The CDR3 protein is CASSRQGENEQYF. CDR3 bases: TGCGCCAGCAGCCGACAGGGGGAGAACGAGCAGTACTTC. The chain links TRBV4-1 to TRBJ2-7; 9 bases fit TRBD1. Trimming took 4 bases from V and 5 from J; bases not matched to a gene: 3. CDR3 length equals 13 residues. Germline V CDR1 and CDR2: MGHRA, YSYEKL.

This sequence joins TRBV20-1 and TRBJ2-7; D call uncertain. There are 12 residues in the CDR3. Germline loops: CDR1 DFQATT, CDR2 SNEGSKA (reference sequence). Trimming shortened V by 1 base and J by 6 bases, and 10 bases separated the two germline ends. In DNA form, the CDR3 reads TGCAGTGCTAGAGCCCGGACCGCCGAGCAGTACTTC. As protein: CSARARTAEQYF.

Here the CDR3 DNA reads TGTGCCAGCGGTCTGGGGGGGTCCTACAATGAGCAGTTCTTC. Protein: CASGLGGSYNEQFF. This chain uses TRBV9 with TRBJ2-1; 7 bases line up with TRBD2. V shed 7 bases and J 1 base; nucleotides not matched to a gene: 5. This CDR3 region has 14 residues. Germline V gene sequence: CDR1 SGDLS, CDR2 YYNGEE. Full variable domain (outside the CDR3, taken from reference TRBV9 and TRBJ2-1): DSGVTQTPKHLITATGQRVTLRCSPRSGDLSVYWYQQSLDQGLQFLIQYYNGEERAKGNILERFSAQQFPDLHSELNLSSLELGDSALYFCASGLGGSYNEQFFGPGTRLTVL.

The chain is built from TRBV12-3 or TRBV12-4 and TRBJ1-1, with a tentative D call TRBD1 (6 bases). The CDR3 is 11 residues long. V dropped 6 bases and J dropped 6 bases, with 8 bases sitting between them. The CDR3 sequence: CASRNRAEAFF. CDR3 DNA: TGTGCCAGCAGAAACAGGGCTGAAGCTTTCTTT.

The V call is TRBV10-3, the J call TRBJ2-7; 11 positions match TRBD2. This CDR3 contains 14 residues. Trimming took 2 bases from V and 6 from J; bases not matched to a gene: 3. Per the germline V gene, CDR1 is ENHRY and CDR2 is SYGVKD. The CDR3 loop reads CAISETSGSVEQYF. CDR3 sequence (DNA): TGTGCCATCAGTGAGACTAGCGGGAGTGTCGAGCAGTACTTC.

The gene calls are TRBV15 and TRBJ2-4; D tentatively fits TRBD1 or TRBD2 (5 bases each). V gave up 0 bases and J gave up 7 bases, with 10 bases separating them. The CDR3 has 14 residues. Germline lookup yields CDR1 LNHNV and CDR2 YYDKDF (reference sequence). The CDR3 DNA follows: TGTGCCACCAGCAGAGATCTGGGGGAGAACATTCAGTACTTC. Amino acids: CATSRDLGENIQYF. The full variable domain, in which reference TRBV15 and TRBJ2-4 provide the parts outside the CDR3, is DAMVIQNPRYQVTQFGKPVTLSCSQTLNHNVMYWYQQKSSQAPKLLFHYYDKDFNNEADTPDNFQSRRPNTSFCFLDIRSPGLGDTAMYLCATSRDLGENIQYFGAGTRLSVL.

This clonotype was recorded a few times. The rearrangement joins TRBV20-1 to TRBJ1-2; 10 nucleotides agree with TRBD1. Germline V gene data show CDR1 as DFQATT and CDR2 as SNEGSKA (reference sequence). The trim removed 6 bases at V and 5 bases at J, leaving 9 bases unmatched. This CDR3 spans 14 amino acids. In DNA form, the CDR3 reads TGCAGTGCCATGAAATTGGGACAGGGGTATGGCTACACCTTC. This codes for CSAMKLGQGYGYTF.

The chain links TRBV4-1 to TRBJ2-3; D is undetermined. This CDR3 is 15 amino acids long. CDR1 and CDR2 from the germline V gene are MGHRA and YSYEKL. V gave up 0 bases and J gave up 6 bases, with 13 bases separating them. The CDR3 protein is CASSQEKRAWDTQYF. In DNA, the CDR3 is TGCGCCAGCAGCCAAGAAAAGCGCGCGTGGGATACGCAGTATTTT.

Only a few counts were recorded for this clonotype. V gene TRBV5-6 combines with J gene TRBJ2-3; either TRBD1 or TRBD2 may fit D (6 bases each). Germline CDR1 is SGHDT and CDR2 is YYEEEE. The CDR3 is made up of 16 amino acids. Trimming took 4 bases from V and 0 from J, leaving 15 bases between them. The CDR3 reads CASSTLEGGSTDTQYF. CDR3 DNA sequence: TGTGCCAGCAGCACTTTGGAGGGGGGTAGCACAGATACGCAGTATTTT. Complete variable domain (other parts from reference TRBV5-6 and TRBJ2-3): DAGVTQSPTHLIKTRGQQVTLRCSPKSGHDTVSWYQQALGQGPQFIFQYYEEEERQRGNFPDRFSGHQFPNYSSELNVNALLLGDSALYLCASSTLEGGSTDTQYFGPGTRLTVL.

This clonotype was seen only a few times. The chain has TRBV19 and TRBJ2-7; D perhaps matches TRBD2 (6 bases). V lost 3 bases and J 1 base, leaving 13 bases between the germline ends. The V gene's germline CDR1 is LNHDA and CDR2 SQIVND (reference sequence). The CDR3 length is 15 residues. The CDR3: CASSIGVGTSYEQYF. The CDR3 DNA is TGTGCCAGTAGTATCGGGGTAGGGACTTCCTACGAGCAGTACTTC.

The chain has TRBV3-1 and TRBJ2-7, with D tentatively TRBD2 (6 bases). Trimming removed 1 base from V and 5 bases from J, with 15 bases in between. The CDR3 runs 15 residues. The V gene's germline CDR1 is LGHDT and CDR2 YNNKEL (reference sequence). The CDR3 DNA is TGTGCCAGCAGCCAAGGGGGAGGCCCTCCGAACGAGCAGTACTTC. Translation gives CASSQGGGPPNEQYF.

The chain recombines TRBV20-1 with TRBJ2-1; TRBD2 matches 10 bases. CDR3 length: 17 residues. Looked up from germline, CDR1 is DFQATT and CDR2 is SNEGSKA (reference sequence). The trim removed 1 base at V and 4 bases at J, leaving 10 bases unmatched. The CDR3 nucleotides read TGCAGTGCTAGAGTCCTATTTACTAGCGGGATTTACAATGAGCAGTTCTTC. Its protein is CSARVLFTSGIYNEQFF.

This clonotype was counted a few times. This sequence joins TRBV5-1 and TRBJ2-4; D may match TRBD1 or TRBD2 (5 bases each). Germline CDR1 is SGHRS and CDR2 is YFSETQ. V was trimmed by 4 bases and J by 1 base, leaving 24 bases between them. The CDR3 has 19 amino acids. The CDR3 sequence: CASSRQSRTPDLAKNIQYF. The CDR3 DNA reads TGCGCCAGCAGCCGACAGTCAAGGACTCCCGATTTGGCCAAAAACATTCAGTACTTC.

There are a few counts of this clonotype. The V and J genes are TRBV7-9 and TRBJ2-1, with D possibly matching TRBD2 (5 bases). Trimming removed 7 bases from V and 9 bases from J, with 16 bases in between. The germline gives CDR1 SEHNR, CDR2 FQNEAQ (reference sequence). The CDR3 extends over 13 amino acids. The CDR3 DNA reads TGTGCCAGCAATCCGGGATTAGGCAGTGAGCAGTTCTTC. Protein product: CASNPGLGSEQFF. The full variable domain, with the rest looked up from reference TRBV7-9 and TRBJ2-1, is DTGVSQNPRHKITKRGQNVTFRCDPISEHNRLYWYRQTLGQGPEFLTYFQNEAQLEKSRLLSDRFSAERPKGSFSTLEIQRTEQGDSAMYLCASNPGLGSEQFFGPGTRLTVL.

CDR3: CSARRGESRNTIYF. The CDR3 DNA is TGCAGTGCGCGTAGGGGGGAGTCCAGAAACACCATATATTTT. The chain couples TRBV20-1 to TRBJ1-3; possible D gene TRBD1, 6 bases. Germline V gene sequence: CDR1 DFQATT, CDR2 SNEGSKA (reference sequence). The CDR3 extends over 14 amino acids. V was pared by 6 bases and J by 5 bases, with 17 bases between.

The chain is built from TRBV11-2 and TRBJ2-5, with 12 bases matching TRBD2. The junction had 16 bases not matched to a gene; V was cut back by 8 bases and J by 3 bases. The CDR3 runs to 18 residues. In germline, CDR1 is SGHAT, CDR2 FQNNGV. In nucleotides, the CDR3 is TGTGCCAGCGGCCCCCGTCAGAAACTAGCGGGAGGTGAAGAGACCCAGTACTTC. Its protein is CASGPRQKLAGGEETQYF.

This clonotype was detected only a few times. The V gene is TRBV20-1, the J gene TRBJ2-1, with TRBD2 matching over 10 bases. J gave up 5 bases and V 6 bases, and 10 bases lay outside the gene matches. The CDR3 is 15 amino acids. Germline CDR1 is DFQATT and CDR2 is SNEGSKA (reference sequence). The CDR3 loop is CSAPGASGGNNEQFF. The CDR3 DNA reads TGCAGTGCCCCCGGCGCTAGCGGGGGAAACAATGAGCAGTTCTTC.

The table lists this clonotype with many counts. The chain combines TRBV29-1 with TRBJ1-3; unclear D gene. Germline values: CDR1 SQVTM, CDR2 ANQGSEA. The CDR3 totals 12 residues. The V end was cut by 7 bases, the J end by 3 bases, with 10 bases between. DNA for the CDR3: TGCAGCGCTGAGGGCGGTGGAAACACCATATATTTT. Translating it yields CSAEGGGNTIYF. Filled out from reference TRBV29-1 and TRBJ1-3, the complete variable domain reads SAVISQKPSRDICQRGTSLTIQCQVDSQVTMMFWYRQQPGQSLTLIATANQGSEATYESGFVIDKFPISRPNLTFSTLTVSNMSPEDSSIYLCSAEGGGNTIYFGEGSWLTVV.